The text below deals with one T cell receptor beta chain. What this receptor recognizes is not known. Base qualities are not at hand, and no much larger clone is one base apart. The CDR3 goes from the cysteine to the phenylalanine over 16 residues. The entry retains the CDR3 DNA only, 48 bases that are in frame from base 1. V loses 3 bases at its end and J loses 4 bases; junction bases beyond the gene matches: 4. CDR1 and CDR2 are read off the germline V gene as SGHNT and YENEEA. The sample belongs to a study of shared clonotypes between healthy human individuals (dated by TCRdb to the early 2020s). About the full investigation: Three men and a couple of women, aged 18 to 49 years, made up the cohort. To estimate repertoire size and how much clonotypes are shared between individuals, the study performed deep sequencing of blood TCR repertoires from about five healthy adults. Leukapheresis yielded between about 0.85 and 10 billion PBMCs per donor. For each donor, CD4 naive and CD4 memory were each given three plates, CD8 naive was given two plates, and CD8 memory was given one plate. To increase sequencing depth and limit assay-specific biases, TCR repertoire library preparation and sequencing were carried out by different laboratories using diverse techniques. Overall results and qualifications from the work: Compared with non-shared clonotypes, clonotypes shared by all four sorted-subset donors had higher generation probabilities. Pairwise subsampling indicated that sequencing depth was expected to affect the degree of clonotype sharing among donors. Rarefaction of sorted-subset datasets indicated incomplete sequencing despite the large sequencing depth. Sharing across a few donors was observed for approximately 5% of naive CD4, around 3.5% of naive CD8, 2% to 2.5% of memory CD4, and over 0.3% of memory CD8 clonotypes. Only blood was sampled, and tissue TCR repertoires likely differ from those in blood. Because the study included only a small number of donors, the genetic and exposure-history diversity represented was limited. Estimated clonotype richness was generally larger for naive than for memory subsets.

Using the deep immunoSEQ assay, TCR CDR3 regions were amplified from genomic DNA by multiplex PCR. Extracted genomic DNA from each cell subset was distributed evenly across all wells of several immunoSEQ 96-well plates, and each plate was treated as a replicate. For sorted subsets, approximately 200 ng of genomic DNA, equivalent to roughly 33,000 T cell genomes, went into each replicate PCR. The purified libraries were quantified using a Qubit 3.0 fluorometer, sized with a Bioanalyzer 2100, and then quantified again using the KAPA Library Quantification kit. A separate single-read 150-cycle Illumina NextSeq 550 flow cell was used to sequence each immunoSEQ 96-well plate. On the authors' methods: The immunoSEQ output contained only junctional sequences without quality scores, so filtering could not match that applied to full-length reads. To assign V/J genes and CDR3, sequences were annotated against IMGT germline references using PyIR, a Python wrapper for IgBLAST v1.9. Any read was removed if the V/J assignment was weak (E-value above 1e-6), the CDR3 was missing, or the read contained stop codons, out-of-frame junctions, or ambiguous translated residues. V3J clonotypes were defined as sequences sharing an identical inferred V gene, J gene, and CDR3 amino acid sequence. The percentage overlap between two repertoires was calculated by dividing the number of shared unique clonotypes by the size of the smaller repertoire. Repertoire richness was assessed with RTK rarefaction, the Chao1 estimator, and Recon v2.1 estimates of unobserved clonotypes. OLGA was used to compute generation probabilities for all TCRbeta clonotypes that the gDNA method yielded from a few donors. The clones in this table, taken by TCRdb from immuneACCESS, are in-frame only. Not every clone is retained; where verified, under half of the shortfall comes from an unresolved V gene, and the cause of the rest is unknown. V, J and clone size are taken as reported in that table, and D and trimming were inferred from the DNA itself. For this sample there are approximately 640,000 clones; around 72% appear just once. Together, the top ten hold 1.8% of the sample.

The donors were healthy, HIV-negative adults who had no recently reported acute infections or vaccinations. Every donor was a Caucasian adult living in Nashville, Tennessee, USA. CD4+ T cells were enriched by magnetic negative selection, after which naive cells were positively selected on CD45RA and the negative fraction was taken as the memory subset. After blood collection by leukapheresis, PBMCs were isolated using Ficoll-Histopaque density gradient centrifugation and then cryopreserved in the vapor phase of liquid nitrogen. Analytical flow cytometry was used to check the purity and quantity of each magnetically sorted T cell population. Genomic DNA was isolated from each sorted fraction and quantified by UV absorbance on a Nanodrop 2000c.

Recombination connected TRBV11-3 to TRBJ2-1; 12 junctional bases match TRBD2. The source material was memory CD4+ T cells sorted from blood. The cell subset or site label, read with the paper, signifies: CD45RA-negative fraction. This TCR was sampled from a woman aged 25 to 39 in good health. The CDR3 in this case is CASSLTSGSGYNEQFF. The sequenced DNA: TGTGCCAGCAGCTTGACTAGCGGGAGTGGGTACAATGAGCAGTTCTTC.